Below, one TCR beta chain is given with its context. What it binds is unknown. The treatment: roughly 19 received Ad26.COV2.S at low or high dose, single or two shots; 5 received placebo; per-sample allocation not given. It was on day 63 after the first vaccine or placebo injection that samples were taken. This entry comes from a study of Ad26.COV2.S vaccination and SARS-CoV-2 variants. Overall study context: In the study, Ad26.COV2.S was injected intramuscularly once, or twice 56 days apart.

The table came from immunoSEQ multiplex PCR; TCRdb's copy has only in-frame clones and leaves some out. Among 350,000 to 500,000 clones, roughly 91% were seen once, and the ten largest hold roughly 4%. Findings and caveats of the study: Vaccinees displayed broader spike-specific TCR repertoires than placebo recipients.

The CDR3 covers 15 residues. V shed 4 bases and J 6 bases; nucleotides not matched to a gene: 4. CDR1 LGHDT and CDR2 YNNKEL come from the germline V gene (reference sequence). The rearrangement joins TRBV3-1 (or the pseudogene TRBV3-2) to TRBJ2-7, with 15 bases fitting TRBD2. The sequences come from peripheral blood, collected in a trial of Ad26.COV2.S vaccine versus placebo. This TCR came from a person between 18 and 59 years old who received the Ad26.COV2.S COVID-19 vaccine or a placebo. In nucleotides, the CDR3 is TGTGCCAGCAGCCCGGGACTAGCGGGAGGATCCGAGCAGTACTTC. Translation: CASSPGLAGGSEQYF.